This TCR beta chain is drawn from a study of T cells in Graves' hyperthyroidism and ophthalmopathy. No ophthalmopathy progression within 18 months constituted stable Graves' hyperthyroidism. This clonotype was counted many times. Per the germline V gene, CDR1 is MNHEY and CDR2 is SMNVEV (reference sequence). V was clipped by 4 bases and J by 5 bases; unmatched bases: 4. The length of the CDR3 is 13 residues. The investigators amplified TCR beta CDR3 regions from RNA transcripts. First-round RT-PCR targeting the TCR CDR3 was performed with the HTBI primer set. TCRdb reanalysed the multiplex PCR reads using MiXCR and keeps one entry per CDR3 protein. Here the sample spans around 760,000 distinct CDR3 sequences, under 45% being singletons.

The rearrangement joins TRBV27 to TRBJ1-1; TRBD1 matches at 7 bases. The sample was blood. This TCR was sampled from a woman aged 40-49 years with Graves' hyperthyroidism. CDR3 sequence (DNA): TGTGCCAGCAGTTCCCCACAGGGGACTGAAGCTTTCTTT. It encodes CASSSPQGTEAFF.